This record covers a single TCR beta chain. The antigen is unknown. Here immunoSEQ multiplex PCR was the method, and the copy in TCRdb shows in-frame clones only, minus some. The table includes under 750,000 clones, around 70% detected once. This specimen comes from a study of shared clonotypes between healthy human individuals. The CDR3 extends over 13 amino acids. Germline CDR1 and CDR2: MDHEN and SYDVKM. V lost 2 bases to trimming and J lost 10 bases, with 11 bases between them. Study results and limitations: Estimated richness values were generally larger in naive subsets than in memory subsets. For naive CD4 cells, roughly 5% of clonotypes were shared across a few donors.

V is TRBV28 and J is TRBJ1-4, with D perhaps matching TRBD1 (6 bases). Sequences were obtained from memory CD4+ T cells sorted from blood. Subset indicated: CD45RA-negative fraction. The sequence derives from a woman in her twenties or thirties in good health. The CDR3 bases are TGTGCCAGCAGTTTAGGACAGATCGGAAAACTGTTTTTT. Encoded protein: CASSLGQIGKLFF. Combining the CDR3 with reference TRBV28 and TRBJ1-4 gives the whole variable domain DVKVTQSSRYLVKRTGEKVFLECVQDMDHENMFWYRQDPGLGLRLIYFSYDVKMKEKGDIPEGYSVSREKKERFSLILESASTNQTSMYLCASSLGQIGKLFFGSGTQLSVL.